This T cell receptor beta chain was sequenced during a study of a mutant IDH1 vaccine in newly diagnosed glioma (dated by TCRdb to 2020 to 2023). Notes on the research overall: Vaccination was initiated 4-6 weeks after radiotherapy alone, or concurrently with temozolomide cycles in the chemotherapy-containing groups. Of the roughly 34 treated patients, approximately 62% were male and approximately 38% were female, and the mean age was approximately 37 years. Prior to enrollment, patients had been given standard therapy consisting of radiotherapy alone, temozolomide alone, or radiochemotherapy with temozolomide, with the combination given to most patients. The week-35 safety follow-up was designated visit V12, and the week-47 end of study was designated visit V13. Peripheral blood was collected at six visits: V03 (baseline), V05, V07, V10, V12 and V13. For exploratory analyses, 25 to 30 treated patients had longitudinal TCRB deep sequencing done wherever samples were available. Study-wide findings and limitations: The authors noted that analyses of patient blood samples could not be reproduced because of sample limitations. Across multiple MHC alleles, vaccine-induced immune responses were seen in roughly 93% of patients. Changes in the top peripheral T cell clonotypes picked up by TCRB sequencing did not appear to be linked to pseudoprogression. PBMC samples for TCRB deep sequencing were selected based on availability.

To prepare the library, the immunoSEQ multiplex PCR assay was applied. Rearranged TCR beta chain sequences were amplified with the hsTCRB Kit following the manufacturer's protocol. Sequencing of TCRB libraries was carried out on an Illumina MiSeq. Processing in the source paper ran as follows. The kit vendor's proprietary platform handled demultiplexing, trimming and gene mapping. In TCRdb, the immuneACCESS table is reduced to in-frame sequences with V and J assigned. These tables do not hold every clone; where another copy was compared, an unresolved V gene accounts for under half, and the others remain unexplained. V and J calls and clone size come straight from that table; D and trimming were deduced from the DNA. Across this sample there are about 32,000 clones, with 60% to 80% seen only once. About a tenth of the sample comes from the top ten. As concerns this clone: The antigen it binds to is not known. The sample holds no much larger clone one base away, and base qualities are not on file.

From the cysteine up to the phenylalanine, the CDR3 has a length of 15 residues. The kept DNA is CDR3 alone, 45 bases in frame from the first base. V loses 1 base at its end and J loses 2 bases; junction bases beyond the gene matches: 4. The germline V gene encodes CDR1 SGHTA and CDR2 FQGNSA. The sample's time point label, decoded: week 35, safety follow-up. Each vaccine dose was 300 ug of a 20-mer mutant IDH1 peptide in Montanide, given subcutaneously with topical imiquimod. Patients received eight vaccinations in weeks 1, 3, 5, 7, 11, 15, 19 and 23, corresponding to visits V03 through V10. The donors had newly diagnosed IDH1-mutant astrocytomas of WHO grade 3 or 4 that showed loss of nuclear ATRX. The samples were drawn from NOA16, a multicentre, single-arm, open-label phase I trial in Germany that tested a mutant IDH1 peptide vaccine in humans for the first time. The DNeasy Blood and Tissue Kit was used to extract genomic DNA from EDTA blood for TCRB sequencing.

The sequence links TRBV7-2 to TRBJ2-7; the central 8 bases match TRBD1. This TCR was sampled from a woman in her twenties or thirties with glioma. Some clones in this sample may be carry-over from other donors' samples. Sequences were derived from PBMCs, sampled from a glioma patient whose treatment included an IDH1 peptide vaccine. The DNA sequence follows: TGTGCCAGCAGCTTAGAGGGGACAGGAACCTACGAGCAGTACTTC. This gives the protein CASSLEGTGTYEQYF.